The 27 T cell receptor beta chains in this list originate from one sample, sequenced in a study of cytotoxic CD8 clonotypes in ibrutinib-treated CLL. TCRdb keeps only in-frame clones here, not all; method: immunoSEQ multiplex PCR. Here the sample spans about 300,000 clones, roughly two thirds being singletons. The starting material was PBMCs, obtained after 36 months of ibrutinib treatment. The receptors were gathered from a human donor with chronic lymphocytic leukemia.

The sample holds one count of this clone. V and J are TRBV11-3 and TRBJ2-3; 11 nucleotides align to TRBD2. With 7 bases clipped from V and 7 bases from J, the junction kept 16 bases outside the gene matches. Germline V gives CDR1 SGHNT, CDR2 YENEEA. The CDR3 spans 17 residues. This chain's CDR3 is CASIPLAGGPNIYTQYF. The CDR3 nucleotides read TGTGCCAGCATCCCCTTAGCGGGAGGGCCGAATATATATACGCAGTATTTT.

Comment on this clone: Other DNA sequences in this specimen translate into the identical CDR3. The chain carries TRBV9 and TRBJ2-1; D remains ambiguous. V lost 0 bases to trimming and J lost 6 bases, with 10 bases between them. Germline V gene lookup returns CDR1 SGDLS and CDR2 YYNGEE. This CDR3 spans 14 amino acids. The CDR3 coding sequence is TGTGCCAGCAGCGTAGGTGGTAGTGGCAATGAGCAGTTCTTC. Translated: CASSVGGSGNEQFF.

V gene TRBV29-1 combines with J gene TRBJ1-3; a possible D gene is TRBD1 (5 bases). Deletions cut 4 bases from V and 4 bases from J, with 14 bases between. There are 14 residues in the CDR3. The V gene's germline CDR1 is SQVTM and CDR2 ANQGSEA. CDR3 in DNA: TGCAGCGTTGCTGGGGGAATATCCGGAAACACCATATATTTT. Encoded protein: CSVAGGISGNTIYF. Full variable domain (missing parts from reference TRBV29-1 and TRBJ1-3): SAVISQKPSRDICQRGTSLTIQCQVDSQVTMMFWYRQQPGQSLTLIATANQGSEATYESGFVIDKFPISRPNLTFSTLTVSNMSPEDSSIYLCSVAGGISGNTIYFGEGSWLTVV.

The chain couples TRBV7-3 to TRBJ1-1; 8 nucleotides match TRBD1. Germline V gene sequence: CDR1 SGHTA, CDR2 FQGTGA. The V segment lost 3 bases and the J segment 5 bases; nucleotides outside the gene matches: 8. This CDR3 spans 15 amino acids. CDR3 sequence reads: CASSLSSGGRTEAFF. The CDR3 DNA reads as TGTGCCAGCAGCTTGAGCTCAGGGGGCCGGACTGAAGCTTTCTTT.

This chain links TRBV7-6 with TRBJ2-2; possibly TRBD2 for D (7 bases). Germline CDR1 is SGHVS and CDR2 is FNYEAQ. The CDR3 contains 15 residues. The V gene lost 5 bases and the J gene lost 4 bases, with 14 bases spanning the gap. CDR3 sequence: CASSPAGASTGELFF. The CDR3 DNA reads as TGTGCCAGCAGCCCCGCGGGGGCGAGCACCGGGGAGCTGTTTTTT.

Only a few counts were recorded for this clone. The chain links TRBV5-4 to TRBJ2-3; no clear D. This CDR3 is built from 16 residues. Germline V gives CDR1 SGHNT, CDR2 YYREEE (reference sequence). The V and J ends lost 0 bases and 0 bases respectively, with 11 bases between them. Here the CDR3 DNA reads TGTGCCAGCAGCTTGGCTACTCCACTTAGCACAGATACGCAGTATTTT. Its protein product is CASSLATPLSTDTQYF.

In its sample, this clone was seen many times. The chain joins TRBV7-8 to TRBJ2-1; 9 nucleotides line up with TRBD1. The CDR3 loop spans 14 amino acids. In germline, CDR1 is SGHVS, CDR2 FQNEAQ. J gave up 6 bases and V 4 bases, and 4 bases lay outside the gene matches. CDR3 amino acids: CASSYTTGGNEQFF. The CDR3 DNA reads TGTGCCAGCAGCTACACGACAGGGGGCAATGAGCAGTTCTTC.

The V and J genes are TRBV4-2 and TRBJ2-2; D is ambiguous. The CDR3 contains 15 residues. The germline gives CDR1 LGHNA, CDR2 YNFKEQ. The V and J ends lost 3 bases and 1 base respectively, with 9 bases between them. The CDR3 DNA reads TGTGCCAGCAGCCAGGCGGAGCGGAACACCGGGGAGCTGTTTTTT. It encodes CASSQAERNTGELFF.

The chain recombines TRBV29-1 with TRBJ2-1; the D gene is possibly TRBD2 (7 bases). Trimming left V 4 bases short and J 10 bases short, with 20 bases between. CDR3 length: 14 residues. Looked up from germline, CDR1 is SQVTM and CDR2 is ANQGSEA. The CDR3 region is CSVGAGATRGEQFF. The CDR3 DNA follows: TGCAGCGTTGGGGCGGGGGCGACCCGCGGGGAGCAGTTCTTC.

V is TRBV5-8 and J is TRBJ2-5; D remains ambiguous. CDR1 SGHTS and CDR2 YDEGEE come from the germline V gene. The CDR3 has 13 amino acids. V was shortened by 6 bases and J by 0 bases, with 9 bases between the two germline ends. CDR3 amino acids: CASNRRNQETQYF. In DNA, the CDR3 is TGTGCCAGCAACAGACGGAACCAAGAGACCCAGTACTTC.

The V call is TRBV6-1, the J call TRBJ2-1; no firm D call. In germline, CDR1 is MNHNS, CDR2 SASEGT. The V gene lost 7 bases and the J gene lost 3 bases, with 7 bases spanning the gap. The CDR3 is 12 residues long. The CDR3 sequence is CASKVGYNEQFF. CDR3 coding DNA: TGTGCCAGCAAGGTGGGCTACAATGAGCAGTTCTTC.

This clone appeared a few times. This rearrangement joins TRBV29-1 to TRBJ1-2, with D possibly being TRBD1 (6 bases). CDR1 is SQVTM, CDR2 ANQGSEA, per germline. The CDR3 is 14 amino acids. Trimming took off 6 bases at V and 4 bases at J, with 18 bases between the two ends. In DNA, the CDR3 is TGCAGCGTGGTGTGGGGGGCGGAGGGCTATGGCTACACCTTC. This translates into CSVVWGAEGYGYTF.

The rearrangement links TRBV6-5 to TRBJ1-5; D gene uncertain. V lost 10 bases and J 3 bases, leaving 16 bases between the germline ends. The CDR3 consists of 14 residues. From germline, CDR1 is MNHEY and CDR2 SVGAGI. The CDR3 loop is CATFSWTHNQPQHF. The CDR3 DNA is TGTGCCACCTTCAGTTGGACGCACAATCAGCCCCAGCATTTT.

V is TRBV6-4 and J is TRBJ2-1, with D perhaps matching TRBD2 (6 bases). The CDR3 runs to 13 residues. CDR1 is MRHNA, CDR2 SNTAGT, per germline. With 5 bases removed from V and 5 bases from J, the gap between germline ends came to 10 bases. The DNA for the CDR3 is TGTGCCAGCAGTCCCGGGGGACACAATGAGCAGTTCTTC. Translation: CASSPGGHNEQFF.

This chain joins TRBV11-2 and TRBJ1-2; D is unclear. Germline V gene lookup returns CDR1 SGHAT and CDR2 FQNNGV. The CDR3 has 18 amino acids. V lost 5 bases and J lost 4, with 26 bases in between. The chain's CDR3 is CASSPHGVGTPSFYGYTF. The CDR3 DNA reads TGTGCCAGCAGCCCCCACGGGGTGGGCACCCCGTCCTTCTATGGCTACACCTTC.

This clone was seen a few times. CDR3 amino acids: CASSQRGIVMNTEAFF. DNA of the CDR3: TGCGCCAGCAGCCAGCGGGGCATCGTGATGAACACTGAAGCTTTCTTT. The chain combines TRBV4-1 with TRBJ1-1; D possibly corresponds to TRBD1 (5 bases). Germline V gives CDR1 MGHRA, CDR2 YSYEKL. The CDR3 totals 16 residues. The germline V and J ends were trimmed by 3 bases and 0 bases, with 14 bases remaining between them.

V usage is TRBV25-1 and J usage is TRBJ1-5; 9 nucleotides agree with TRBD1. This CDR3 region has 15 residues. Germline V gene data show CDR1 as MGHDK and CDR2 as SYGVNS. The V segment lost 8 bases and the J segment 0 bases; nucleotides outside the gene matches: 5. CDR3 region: CASQGQGYSNQPQHF. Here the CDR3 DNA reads TGTGCCAGCCAAGGACAGGGGTATAGCAATCAGCCCCAGCATTTT.

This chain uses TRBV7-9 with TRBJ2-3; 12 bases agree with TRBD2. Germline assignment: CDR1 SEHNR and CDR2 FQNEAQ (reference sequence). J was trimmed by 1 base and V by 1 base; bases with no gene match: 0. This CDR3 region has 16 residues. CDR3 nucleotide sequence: TGTGCCAGCAGCTTAGGACTAGCGGGAGGCACAGATACGCAGTATTTT. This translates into CASSLGLAGGTDTQYF.

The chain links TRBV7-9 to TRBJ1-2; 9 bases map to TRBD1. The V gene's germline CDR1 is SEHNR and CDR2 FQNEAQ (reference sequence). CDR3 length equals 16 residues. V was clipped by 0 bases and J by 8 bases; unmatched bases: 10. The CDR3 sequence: CASSLAQAPGQGGYTF. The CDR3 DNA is TGTGCCAGCAGCTTAGCGCAGGCCCCGGGACAGGGAGGCTACACCTTC.

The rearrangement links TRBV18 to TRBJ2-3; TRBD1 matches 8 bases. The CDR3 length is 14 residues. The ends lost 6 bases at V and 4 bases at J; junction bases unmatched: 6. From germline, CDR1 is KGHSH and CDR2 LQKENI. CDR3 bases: TGTGCCAGCTCCCTCAGACAGGGGTCAGATACGCAGTATTTT. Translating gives CASSLRQGSDTQYF.

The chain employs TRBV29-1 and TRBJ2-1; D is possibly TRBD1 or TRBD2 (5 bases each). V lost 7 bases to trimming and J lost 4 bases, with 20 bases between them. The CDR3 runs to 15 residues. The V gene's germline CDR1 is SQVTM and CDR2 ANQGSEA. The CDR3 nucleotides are TGCAGCGCCCGGGGCGGGTTCTTTACTTACAATGAGCAGTTCTTC. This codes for CSARGGFFTYNEQFF.

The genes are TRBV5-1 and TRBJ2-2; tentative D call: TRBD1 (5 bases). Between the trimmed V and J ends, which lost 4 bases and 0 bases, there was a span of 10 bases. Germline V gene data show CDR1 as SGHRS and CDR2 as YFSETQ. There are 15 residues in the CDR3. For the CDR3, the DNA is TGCGCCAGCAGCACGGACATTCCGAACACCGGGGAGCTGTTTTTT. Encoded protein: CASSTDIPNTGELFF.

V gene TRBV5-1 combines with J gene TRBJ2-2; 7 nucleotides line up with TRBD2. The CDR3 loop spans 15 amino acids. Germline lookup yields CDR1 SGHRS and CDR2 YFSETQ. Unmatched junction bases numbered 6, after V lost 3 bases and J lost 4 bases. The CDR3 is CASSSGLVATGELFF. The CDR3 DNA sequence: TGCGCCAGCAGCTCCGGACTAGTCGCCACCGGGGAGCTGTTTTTT. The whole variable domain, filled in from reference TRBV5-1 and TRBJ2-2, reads KAGVTQTPRYLIKTRGQQVTLSCSPISGHRSVSWYQQTPGQGLQFLFEYFSETQRNKGNFPGRFSGRQFSNSRSEMNVSTLELGDSALYLCASSSGLVATGELFFGEGSRLTVL.

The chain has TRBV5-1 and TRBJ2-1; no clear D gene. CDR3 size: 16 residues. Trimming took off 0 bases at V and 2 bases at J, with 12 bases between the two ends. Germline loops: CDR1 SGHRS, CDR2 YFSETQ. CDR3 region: CASSLGRVGPYNEQFF. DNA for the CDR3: TGCGCCAGCAGCTTGGGGCGAGTAGGCCCCTACAATGAGCAGTTCTTC.

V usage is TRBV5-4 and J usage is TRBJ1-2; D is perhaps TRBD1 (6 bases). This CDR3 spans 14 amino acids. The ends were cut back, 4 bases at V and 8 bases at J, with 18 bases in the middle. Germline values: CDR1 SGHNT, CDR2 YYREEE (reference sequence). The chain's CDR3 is CASSHPRGASGYTF. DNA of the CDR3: TGTGCCAGCAGCCACCCACGGGGGGCGTCCGGCTACACCTTC.

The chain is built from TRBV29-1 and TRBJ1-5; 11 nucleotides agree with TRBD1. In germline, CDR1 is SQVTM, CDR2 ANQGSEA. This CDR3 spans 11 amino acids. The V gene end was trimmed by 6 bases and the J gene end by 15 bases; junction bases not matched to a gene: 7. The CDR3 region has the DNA TGCAGCGTCTGGGACAGGGGGAATCGGCATTTT. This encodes CSVWDRGNRHF.

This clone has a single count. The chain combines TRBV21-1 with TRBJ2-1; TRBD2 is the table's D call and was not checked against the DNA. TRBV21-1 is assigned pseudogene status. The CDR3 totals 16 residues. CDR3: CASSKVVGGRVNEQFF. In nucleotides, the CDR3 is TGTGCCAGCAGCAAAGTTGTGGGGGGTCGTGTCAATGAGCAGTTCTTC.